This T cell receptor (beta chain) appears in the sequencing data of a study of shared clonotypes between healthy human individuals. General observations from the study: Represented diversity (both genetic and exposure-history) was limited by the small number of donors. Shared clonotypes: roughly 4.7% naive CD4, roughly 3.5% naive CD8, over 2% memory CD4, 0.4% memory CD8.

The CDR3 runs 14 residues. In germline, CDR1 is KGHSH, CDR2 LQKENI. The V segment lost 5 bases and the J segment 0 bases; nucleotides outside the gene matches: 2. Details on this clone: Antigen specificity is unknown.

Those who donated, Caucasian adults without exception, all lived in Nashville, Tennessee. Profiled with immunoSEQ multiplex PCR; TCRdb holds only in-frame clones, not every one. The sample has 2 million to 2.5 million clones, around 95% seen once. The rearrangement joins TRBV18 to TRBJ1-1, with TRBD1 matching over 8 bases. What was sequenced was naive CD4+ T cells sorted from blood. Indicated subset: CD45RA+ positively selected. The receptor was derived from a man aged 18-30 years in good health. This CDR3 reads CASSEGQVNTEAFF. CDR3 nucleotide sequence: TGTGCCAGCTCAGAGGGACAGGTGAACACTGAAGCTTTCTTT.